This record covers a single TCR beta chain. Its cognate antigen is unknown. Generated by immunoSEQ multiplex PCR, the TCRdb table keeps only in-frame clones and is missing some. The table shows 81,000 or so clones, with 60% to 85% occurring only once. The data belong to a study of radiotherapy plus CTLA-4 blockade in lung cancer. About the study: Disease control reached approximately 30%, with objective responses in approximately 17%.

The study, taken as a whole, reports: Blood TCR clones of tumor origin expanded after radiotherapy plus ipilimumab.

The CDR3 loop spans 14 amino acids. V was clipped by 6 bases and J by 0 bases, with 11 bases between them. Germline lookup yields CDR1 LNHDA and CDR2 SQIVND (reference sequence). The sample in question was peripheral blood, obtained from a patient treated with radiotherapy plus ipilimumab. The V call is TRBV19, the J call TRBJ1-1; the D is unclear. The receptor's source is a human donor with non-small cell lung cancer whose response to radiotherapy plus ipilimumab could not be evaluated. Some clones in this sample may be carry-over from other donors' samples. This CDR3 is CASSITKVNTEAFF. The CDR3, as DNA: TGTGCCAGTAGCATTACTAAGGTGAACACTGAAGCTTTCTTT. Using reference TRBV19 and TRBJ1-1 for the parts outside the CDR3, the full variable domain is DGGITQSPKYLFRKEGQNVTLSCEQNLNHDAMYWYRQDPGQGLRLIYYSQIVNDFQKGDIAEGYSVSREKKESFPLTVTSAQKNPTAFYLCASSITKVNTEAFFGQGTRLTVV.